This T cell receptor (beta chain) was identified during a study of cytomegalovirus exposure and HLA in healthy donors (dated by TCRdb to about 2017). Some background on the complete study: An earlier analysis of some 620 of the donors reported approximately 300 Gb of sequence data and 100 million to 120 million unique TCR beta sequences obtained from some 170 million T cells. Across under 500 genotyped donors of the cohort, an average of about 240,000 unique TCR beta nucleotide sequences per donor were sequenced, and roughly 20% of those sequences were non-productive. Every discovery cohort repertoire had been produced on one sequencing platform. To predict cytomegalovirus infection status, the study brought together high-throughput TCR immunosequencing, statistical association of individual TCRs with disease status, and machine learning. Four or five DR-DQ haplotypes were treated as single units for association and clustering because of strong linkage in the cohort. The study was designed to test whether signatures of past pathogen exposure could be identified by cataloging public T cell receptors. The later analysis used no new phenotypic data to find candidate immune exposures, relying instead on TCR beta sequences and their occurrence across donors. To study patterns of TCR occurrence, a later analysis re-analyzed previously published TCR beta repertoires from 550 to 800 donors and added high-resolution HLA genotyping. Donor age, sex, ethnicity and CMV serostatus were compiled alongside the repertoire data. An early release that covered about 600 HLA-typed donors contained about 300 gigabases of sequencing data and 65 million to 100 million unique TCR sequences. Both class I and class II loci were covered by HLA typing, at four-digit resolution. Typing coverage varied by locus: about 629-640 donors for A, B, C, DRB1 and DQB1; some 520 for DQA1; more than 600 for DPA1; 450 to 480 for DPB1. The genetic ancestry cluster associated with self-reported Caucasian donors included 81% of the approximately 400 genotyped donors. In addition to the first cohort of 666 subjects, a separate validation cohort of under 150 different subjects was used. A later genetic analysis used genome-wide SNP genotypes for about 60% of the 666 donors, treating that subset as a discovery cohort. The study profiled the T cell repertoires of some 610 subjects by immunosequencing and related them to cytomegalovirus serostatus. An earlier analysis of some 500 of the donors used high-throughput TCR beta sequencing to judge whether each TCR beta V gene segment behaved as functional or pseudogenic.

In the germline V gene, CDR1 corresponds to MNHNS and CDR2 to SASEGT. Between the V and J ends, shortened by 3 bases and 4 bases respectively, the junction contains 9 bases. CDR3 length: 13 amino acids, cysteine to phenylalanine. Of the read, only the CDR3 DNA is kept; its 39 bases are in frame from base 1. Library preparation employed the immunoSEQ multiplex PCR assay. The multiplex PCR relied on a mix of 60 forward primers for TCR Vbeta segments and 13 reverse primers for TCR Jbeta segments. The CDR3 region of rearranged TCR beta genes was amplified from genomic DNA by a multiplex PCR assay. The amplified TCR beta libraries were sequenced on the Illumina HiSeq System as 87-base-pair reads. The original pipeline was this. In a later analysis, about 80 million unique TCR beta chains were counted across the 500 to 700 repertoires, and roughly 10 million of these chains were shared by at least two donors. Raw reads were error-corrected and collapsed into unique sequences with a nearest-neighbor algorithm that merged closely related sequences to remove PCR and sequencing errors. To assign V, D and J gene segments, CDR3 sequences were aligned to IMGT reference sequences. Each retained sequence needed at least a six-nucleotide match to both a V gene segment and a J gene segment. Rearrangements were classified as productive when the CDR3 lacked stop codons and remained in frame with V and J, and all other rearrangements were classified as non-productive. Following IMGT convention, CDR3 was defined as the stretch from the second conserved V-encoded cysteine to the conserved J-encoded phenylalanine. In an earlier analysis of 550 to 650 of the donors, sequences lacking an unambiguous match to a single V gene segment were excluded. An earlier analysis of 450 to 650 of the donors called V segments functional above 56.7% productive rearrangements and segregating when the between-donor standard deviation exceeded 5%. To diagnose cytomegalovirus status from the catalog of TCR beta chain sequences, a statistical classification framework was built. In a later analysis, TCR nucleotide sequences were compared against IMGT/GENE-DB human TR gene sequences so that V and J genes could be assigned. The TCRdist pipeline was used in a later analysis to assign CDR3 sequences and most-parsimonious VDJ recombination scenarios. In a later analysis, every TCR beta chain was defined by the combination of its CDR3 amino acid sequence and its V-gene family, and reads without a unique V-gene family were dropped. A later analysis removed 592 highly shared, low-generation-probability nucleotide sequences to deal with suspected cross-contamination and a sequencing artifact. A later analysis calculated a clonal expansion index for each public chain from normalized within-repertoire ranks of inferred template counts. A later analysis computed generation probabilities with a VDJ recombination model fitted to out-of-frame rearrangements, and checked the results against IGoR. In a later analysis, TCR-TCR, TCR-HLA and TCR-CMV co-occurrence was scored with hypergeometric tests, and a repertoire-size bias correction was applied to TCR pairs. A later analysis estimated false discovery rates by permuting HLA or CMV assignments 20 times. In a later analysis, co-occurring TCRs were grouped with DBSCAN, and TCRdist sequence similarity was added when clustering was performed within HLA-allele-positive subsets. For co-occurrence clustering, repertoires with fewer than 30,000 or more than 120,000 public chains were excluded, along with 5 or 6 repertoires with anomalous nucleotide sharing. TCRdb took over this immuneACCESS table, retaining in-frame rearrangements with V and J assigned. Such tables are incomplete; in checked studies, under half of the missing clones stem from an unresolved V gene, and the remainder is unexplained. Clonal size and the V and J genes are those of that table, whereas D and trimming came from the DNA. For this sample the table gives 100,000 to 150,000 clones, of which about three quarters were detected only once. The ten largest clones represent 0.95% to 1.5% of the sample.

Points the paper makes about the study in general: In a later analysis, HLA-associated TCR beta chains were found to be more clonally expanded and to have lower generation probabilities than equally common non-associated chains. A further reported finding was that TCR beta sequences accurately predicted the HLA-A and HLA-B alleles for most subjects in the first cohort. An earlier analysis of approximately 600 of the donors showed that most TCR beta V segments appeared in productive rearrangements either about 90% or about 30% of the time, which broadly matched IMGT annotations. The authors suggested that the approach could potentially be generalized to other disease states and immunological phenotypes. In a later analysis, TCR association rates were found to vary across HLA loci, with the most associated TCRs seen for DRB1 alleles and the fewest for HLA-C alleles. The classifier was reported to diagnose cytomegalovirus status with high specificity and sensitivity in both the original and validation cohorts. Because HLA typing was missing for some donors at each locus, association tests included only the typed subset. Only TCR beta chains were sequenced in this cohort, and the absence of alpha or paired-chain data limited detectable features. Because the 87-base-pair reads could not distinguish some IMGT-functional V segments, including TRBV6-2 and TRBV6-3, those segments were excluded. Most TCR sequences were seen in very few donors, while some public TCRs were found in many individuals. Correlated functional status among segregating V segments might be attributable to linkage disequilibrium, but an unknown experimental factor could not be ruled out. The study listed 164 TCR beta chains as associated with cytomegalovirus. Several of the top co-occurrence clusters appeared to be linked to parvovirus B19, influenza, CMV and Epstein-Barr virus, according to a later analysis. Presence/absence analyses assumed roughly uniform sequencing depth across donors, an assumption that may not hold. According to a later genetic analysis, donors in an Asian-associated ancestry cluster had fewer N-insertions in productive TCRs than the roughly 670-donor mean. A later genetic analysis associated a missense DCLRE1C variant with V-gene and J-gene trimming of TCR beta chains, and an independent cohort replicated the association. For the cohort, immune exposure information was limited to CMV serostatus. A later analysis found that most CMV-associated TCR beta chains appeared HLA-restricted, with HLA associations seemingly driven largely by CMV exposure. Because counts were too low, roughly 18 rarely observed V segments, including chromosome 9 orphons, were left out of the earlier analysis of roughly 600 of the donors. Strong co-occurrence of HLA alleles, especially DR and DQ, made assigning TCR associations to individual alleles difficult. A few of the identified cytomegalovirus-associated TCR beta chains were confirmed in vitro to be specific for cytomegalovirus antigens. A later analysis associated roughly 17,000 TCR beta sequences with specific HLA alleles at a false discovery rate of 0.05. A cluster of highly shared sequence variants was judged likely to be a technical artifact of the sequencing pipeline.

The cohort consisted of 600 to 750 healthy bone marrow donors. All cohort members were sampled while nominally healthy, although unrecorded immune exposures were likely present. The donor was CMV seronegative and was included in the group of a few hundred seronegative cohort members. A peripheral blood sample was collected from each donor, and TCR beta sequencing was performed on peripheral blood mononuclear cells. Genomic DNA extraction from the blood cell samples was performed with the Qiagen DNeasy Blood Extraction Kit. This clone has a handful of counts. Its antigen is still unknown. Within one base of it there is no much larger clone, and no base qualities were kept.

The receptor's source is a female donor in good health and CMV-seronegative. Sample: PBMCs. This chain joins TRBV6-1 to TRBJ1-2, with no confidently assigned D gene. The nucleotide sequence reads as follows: TGTGCCAGCAGTGAGAACAGATTCTATGGCTACACCTTC. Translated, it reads CASSENRFYGYTF.